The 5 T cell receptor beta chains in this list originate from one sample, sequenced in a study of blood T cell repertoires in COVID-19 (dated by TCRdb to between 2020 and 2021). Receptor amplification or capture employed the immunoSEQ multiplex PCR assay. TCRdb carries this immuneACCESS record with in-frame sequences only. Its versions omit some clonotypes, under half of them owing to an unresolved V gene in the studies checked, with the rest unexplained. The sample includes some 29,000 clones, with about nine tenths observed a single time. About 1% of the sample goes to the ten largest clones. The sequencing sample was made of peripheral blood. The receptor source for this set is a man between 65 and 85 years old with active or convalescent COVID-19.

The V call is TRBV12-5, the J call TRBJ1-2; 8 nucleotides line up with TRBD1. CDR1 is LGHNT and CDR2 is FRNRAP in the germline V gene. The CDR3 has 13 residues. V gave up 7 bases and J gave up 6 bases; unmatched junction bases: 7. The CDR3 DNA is TGTGCTAGTGTTTCTTCAGGGGGCAATGGCTACACCTTC. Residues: CASVSSGGNGYTF.

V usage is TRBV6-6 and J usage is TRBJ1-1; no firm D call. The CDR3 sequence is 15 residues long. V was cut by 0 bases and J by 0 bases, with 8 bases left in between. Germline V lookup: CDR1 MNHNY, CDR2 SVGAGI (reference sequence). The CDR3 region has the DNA TGTGCCAGCAGTTACTCGAGTAGCATGAACACTGAAGCTTTCTTT. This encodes CASSYSSSMNTEAFF.

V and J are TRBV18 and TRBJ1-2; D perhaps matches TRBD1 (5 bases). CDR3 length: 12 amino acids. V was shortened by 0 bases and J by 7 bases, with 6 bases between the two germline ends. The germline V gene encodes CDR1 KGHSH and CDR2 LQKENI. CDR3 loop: CASSPPGGGYTF. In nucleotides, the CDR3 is TGTGCCAGCTCACCACCCGGGGGTGGCTACACCTTC.

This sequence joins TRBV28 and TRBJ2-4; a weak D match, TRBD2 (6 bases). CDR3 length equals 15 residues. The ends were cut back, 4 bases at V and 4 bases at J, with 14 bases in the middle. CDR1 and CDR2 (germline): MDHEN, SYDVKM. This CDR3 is CASSSQSGGKNIQYF. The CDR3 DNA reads TGTGCCAGCAGTTCCCAATCCGGAGGGAAAAACATTCAGTACTTC.

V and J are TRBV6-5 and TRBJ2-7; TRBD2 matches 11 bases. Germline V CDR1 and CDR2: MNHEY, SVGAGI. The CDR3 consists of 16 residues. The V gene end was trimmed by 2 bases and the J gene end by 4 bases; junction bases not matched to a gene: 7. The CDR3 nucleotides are TGTGCCAGCAGTTACGGGCGACTAGCGGGGATGTACGAGCAGTACTTC. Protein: CASSYGRLAGMYEQYF.